The rows below give T cell receptor beta chains drawn from one sample of a study of shared clonotypes between healthy human individuals. Clones were read by immunoSEQ multiplex PCR, and TCRdb kept only the in-frame ones, dropping some. Among hundreds of thousands of clones listed, about 95% were seen once. Input material: naive CD8+ T cells sorted from blood. Receptor source: a woman aged 25 to 39 in good health. The CDR3 runs from the conserved cysteine through the conserved F or W. D genes are given only for firm matches. A row's size may be missing; if present it is once, few, many or a size class.

clone_size j_call d_call v_call cdr3_aa cdr3_nt
- TRBJ2-6 - TRBV6-6 CASSYSGHSGANVLTF TGTGCCAGCAGTTACAGTGGCCACTCTGGGGCCAACGTCCTGACTTTC
- TRBJ1-1 - TRBV19 CASSIAENTEAFF TGTGCCAGTAGTATCGCAGAGAACACTGAAGCTTTCTTT
- TRBJ2-7 - TRBV6-5 CASSYSSGFYSYEQYF TGTGCCAGCAGTTACTCCTCGGGCTTCTACTCCTACGAGCAGTACTTC
- TRBJ1-1 TRBD1 TRBV4-1 CASSRTGDQGTEAFF TGCGCCAGCAGCCGGACAGGAGACCAGGGCACTGAAGCTTTCTTT
- TRBJ2-3 - TRBV2 CASSEKGPPPDTQYF TGTGCCAGCAGTGAAAAGGGACCCCCACCAGATACGCAGTATTTT
once TRBJ2-1 - TRBV7-6 CASSLSAGQPNEQFF TGTGCCAGCAGCTTATCTGCAGGCCAACCCAATGAGCAGTTCTTC
- TRBJ2-7 - TRBV2 CASTKTGGYEQYF TGTGCCAGCACCAAAACCGGCGGCTACGAGCAGTACTTC
- TRBJ1-5 - TRBV19 CASSVGLSNQPQHF TGTGCCAGTAGTGTCGGACTGAGCAATCAGCCCCAGCATTTT
- TRBJ2-7 TRBD2 TRBV2 CASSVSVGLAGYEQYF TGTGCCAGCAGCGTCTCCGTTGGACTAGCGGGCTACGAGCAGTACTTC
- TRBJ1-2 - TRBV27 CASSKQAKNYGYTF TGTGCCAGCAGTAAACAGGCGAAGAACTATGGCTACACCTTC
- TRBJ2-5 - TRBV11-2 CASSLGATGEETQYF TGTGCCAGCAGCTTAGGAGCGACGGGAGAAGAGACCCAGTACTTC
- TRBJ2-1 TRBD2 TRBV11-1 CASSPTEREGLYNEQFF TGTGCCAGCAGTCCGACCGAGCGGGAGGGCCTCTACAATGAGCAGTTCTTC
- TRBJ1-1 TRBD1 TRBV13 CASSIDRGPAEAFF TGTGCCAGCAGCATTGACAGGGGGCCTGCTGAAGCTTTCTTT
few TRBJ2-1 - TRBV7-9 CASSLLVVAEGSYNEQFF TGTGCCAGCAGCTTGTTAGTCGTTGCTGAGGGTTCCTACAATGAGCAGTTCTTC
- TRBJ2-1 - TRBV4-1 CASSQVVGRNNEQFF TGCGCCAGCAGCCAAGTCGTAGGGAGGAATAATGAGCAGTTCTTC
- TRBJ1-2 - TRBV27 CASSLIGREDLWDGYTF TGTGCCAGCAGTTTAATTGGCAGGGAGGACCTTTGGGATGGCTACACCTTC
- TRBJ2-1 - TRBV21-1 CASSKVPGRYINEQFF TGTGCCAGCAGCAAAGTTCCGGGACGTTATATCAATGAGCAGTTCTTC
- TRBJ2-3 TRBD2 TRBV28 CASSPIAGATDTQYF TGTGCCAGCAGTCCAATAGCGGGAGCCACAGATACGCAGTATTTT
once TRBJ1-5 - TRBV6-1 CASSEWGSQPQHF TGTGCCAGCAGTGAATGGGGGAGCCAGCCCCAGCATTTT
- TRBJ1-1 TRBD1 TRBV27 CASSDRGQGEAFF TGTGCCAGCAGTGACAGGGGGCAAGGTGAAGCTTTCTTT
- TRBJ2-7 TRBD1 TRBV29-1 CSVVWTGTYEQYF TGCAGCGTTGTGTGGACAGGGACCTACGAGCAGTACTTC
- TRBJ2-7 TRBD2 TRBV28 CASTPMSSGYEQYF TGTGCCAGCACCCCCATGTCTAGCGGGTACGAGCAGTACTTC
- TRBJ2-3 TRBD2 TRBV28 CASSWTSGRPLDTQYF TGTGCCAGCAGTTGGACTAGCGGGAGGCCTTTAGATACGCAGTATTTT
- TRBJ1-1 - TRBV7-8 CASSLEIGPYTEAFF TGTGCCAGCAGCTTAGAGATCGGACCCTACACTGAAGCTTTCTTT
- TRBJ1-1 TRBD1 TRBV9 CASSPSGTAGRTEAFF TGTGCCAGCAGCCCCTCCGGGACAGCTGGGAGGACTGAAGCTTTCTTT
- TRBJ2-7 - TRBV5-1 CASSLITSPYEQYF TGCGCCAGCAGCTTAATCACAAGCCCCTACGAGCAGTACTTC
once TRBJ2-1 - TRBV11-2 CASSLGMGDEQFF TGTGCCAGCAGCTTAGGTATGGGGGACGAGCAGTTCTTC
- TRBJ2-7 - TRBV27 CASSLGTSPYEQYF TGTGCCAGCAGTTTAGGGACCTCGCCCTACGAGCAGTACTTC
once TRBJ2-1 - TRBV28 CASSFHGGEQFF TGTGCCAGCAGTTTCCACGGGGGTGAGCAGTTCTTC
- TRBJ2-1 - TRBV5-1 CASSLAGGVPYPEQFF TGCGCCAGCAGCTTGGCTGGCGGGGTTCCCTATCCTGAGCAGTTCTTC
- TRBJ2-7 - TRBV19 CASSIDPGSYEQYF TGTGCCAGTAGTATAGATCCAGGATCCTACGAGCAGTACTTC
- TRBJ1-1 TRBD1 TRBV10-3 CAISDPGDRGTEAFF TGTGCCATATCTGACCCCGGGGACAGGGGCACTGAAGCTTTCTTT